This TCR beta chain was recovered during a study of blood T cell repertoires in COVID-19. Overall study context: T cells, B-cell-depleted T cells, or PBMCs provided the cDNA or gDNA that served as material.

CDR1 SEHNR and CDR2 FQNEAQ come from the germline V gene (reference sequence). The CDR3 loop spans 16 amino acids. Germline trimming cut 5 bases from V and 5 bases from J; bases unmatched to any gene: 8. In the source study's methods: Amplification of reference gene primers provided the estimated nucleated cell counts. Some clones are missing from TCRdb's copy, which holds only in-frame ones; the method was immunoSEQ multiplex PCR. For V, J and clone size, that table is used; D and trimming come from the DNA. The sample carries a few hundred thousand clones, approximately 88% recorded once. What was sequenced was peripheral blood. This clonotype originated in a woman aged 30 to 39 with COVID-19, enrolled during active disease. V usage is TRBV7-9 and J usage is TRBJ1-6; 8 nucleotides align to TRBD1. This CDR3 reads CASSTSHRGNNSPLHF. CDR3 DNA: TGTGCCAGCAGCACCTCTCACAGGGGGAATAATTCACCCCTCCACTTT.